These T cell receptor beta chains were read from a single sample in a study of cytomegalovirus exposure and HLA in healthy donors. Produced via immunoSEQ multiplex PCR; TCRdb's table is partial and in-frame only. The table includes around 70,000 clones, 70% to 90% detected once. Sequenced sample: PBMCs. These receptors all come from a human donor in good health. Each CDR3 is given with its conserved first and last residue. D genes are given only for firm matches. Rows may omit the clone size; those that give it use once, few, many or a size class.

j_call d_call v_call clone_size cdr3_length cdr3_nt cdr3_aa
TRBJ2-6 TRBD1 TRBV7-2 NA 18 TGTGCCAGCAGCTCGAGGACAGGGGTTGTTTCTGGGGCCAACGTCCTGACTTTC CASSSRTGVVSGANVLTF
TRBJ2-1 NA TRBV7-9 NA 13 TGTGCCAGCGGCAGGGTCTCAAACAATGAGCAGTTCTTC CASGRVSNNEQFF
TRBJ2-2 TRBD1 TRBV5-1 NA 15 TGCGCCAGCAGCTTGGGCAGGGGGCCCACCGGGGAGCTGTTTTTT CASSLGRGPTGELFF
TRBJ2-7 NA TRBV5-1 NA 15 TGCGCCAGCAGCTTGAAGTCAGCGTCCTCCTACGAGCAGTACTTC CASSLKSASSYEQYF
TRBJ2-6 NA TRBV4-3 NA 15 TGCGCCAGCAGCCCACAGGGCTCTGGGGCCAACGTCCTGACTTTC CASSPQGSGANVLTF
TRBJ1-6 NA TRBV5-4 NA 18 TGTGCCAACAGCTGGACCGCGGGGTGGGGCTCCTATAATTCACCCCTCCACTTT CANSWTAGWGSYNSPLHF
TRBJ1-1 NA TRBV19 few 13 TGTGCCAGTAGTATAAACGGGAACACTGAAGCTTTCTTT CASSINGNTEAFF
TRBJ1-2 NA TRBV19 NA 15 TGTGCCAGCCGGATCCCCTGGGGGGCTAACTATGGCTACACCTTC CASRIPWGANYGYTF
TRBJ2-3 NA TRBV2 NA 15 TGTGCCAGCAGTGACCGCGTTACTAGCACAGATACGCAGTATTTT CASSDRVTSTDTQYF
TRBJ2-2 NA TRBV6-5 NA 14 TGTGCCAGCAGCCCCCCCCGGGACACCGGGGAGCTGTTTTTT CASSPPRDTGELFF
TRBJ1-2 NA TRBV28 NA 14 TGTGCCAGCACCTCAGCCGGGGGGGCGGAGGGCTACACCTTC CASTSAGGAEGYTF
TRBJ1-6 NA TRBV9 NA 13 TGTGCCAGCAGCGTACCGGTCAATTCACCCCTCCACTTT CASSVPVNSPLHF
TRBJ2-6 NA TRBV7-6 NA 15 TGTGCCAGCAGCTTAGAGCCGTCTGGGGCCAACGTCCTGACTTTC CASSLEPSGANVLTF
TRBJ2-5 TRBD2 TRBV5-1 NA 14 TGCGCCAGCAGGACCATCCCGGGGGGAGAGACCCAGTACTTC CASRTIPGGETQYF
TRBJ1-2 NA TRBV9 NA 14 TGTGCCAGCAGCGTAGACAGTTCCCGCTATGGCTACACCTTC CASSVDSSRYGYTF
TRBJ1-1 NA TRBV9 NA 14 TGTGCCAGCAGCGTAGGGACAGCGGTCCCTGAAGCTTTCTTT CASSVGTAVPEAFF
TRBJ2-1 TRBD1 TRBV9 NA 15 TGTGCCAGCAGCGTAGGGACAGGCTCCTACAATGAGCAGTTCTTC CASSVGTGSYNEQFF
TRBJ2-1 TRBD1 TRBV15 once 18 TGTGCCACCAGCAGAGATTTGCTAGGACAGGGCTCCTACAATGAGCAGTTCTTC CATSRDLLGQGSYNEQFF
TRBJ1-3 NA TRBV19 once 14 TGTGCCAGTAGTATGTTCAACTCTGGAAACACCATATATTTT CASSMFNSGNTIYF
TRBJ2-7 TRBD2 TRBV7-2 NA 17 TGTGCCAGCAGTTCACCCCATAGCGGGGGCCTTCGATACGAGCAGTACTTC CASSSPHSGGLRYEQYF
TRBJ1-6 NA TRBV6-5 few 15 TGTGCCAGCAGTCCCCAGGTCCCCGGGGGGTCACCCCTCCACTTT CASSPQVPGGSPLHF
TRBJ2-1 NA TRBV5-5 NA 14 TGTGCCAGCAGCCCTGCCCCAGCGGCTAATGAGCAGTTCTTC CASSPAPAANEQFF
TRBJ2-5 NA TRBV9 NA 11 TGTGCCAGCAGCGAGGGAGGGACCCAGTACTTC CASSEGGTQYF
TRBJ2-3 TRBD2 TRBV5-4 NA 16 TGTGCCAGCAGCTTATTTTCTAGCGGGGGGACAGATACGCAGTATTTT CASSLFSSGGTDTQYF
TRBJ1-5 TRBD1 TRBV4-1 NA 16 TGCGCCAGCAGCCAAGATCGACAGGGAAGCAATCAGCCCCAGCATTTT CASSQDRQGSNQPQHF
TRBJ1-2 NA TRBV14 NA 13 TGTGCCAGCAGCCCGAGGGGGAACTATGGCTACACCTTC CASSPRGNYGYTF